This TCR beta chain emerged from a study of OX40 agonist ivuxolimab in advanced cancers. Per the germline V gene, CDR1 is MNHEY and CDR2 is SVGAGI. The ends were cut back, 7 bases at V and 0 bases at J, with 13 bases in the middle. The CDR3 covers 15 residues. Sequencing used immunoSEQ multiplex PCR; TCRdb keeps in-frame clones, though not all of them. Of roughly 89,000 clones listed, 86% are singletons. This sequence was found in an adult with an advanced solid tumor such as melanoma, head and neck, liver or kidney cancer. The sequenced sample was CD4+ or CD8+ T cells sorted from blood, obtained in a trial of the OX40 agonist ivuxolimab. The V and J genes are TRBV6-5 and TRBJ1-3, with D uncertain. CDR3: CASTKSYSSGNTIYF. The CDR3 bases are TGTGCCAGCACCAAGAGTTACAGCTCTGGAAACACCATATATTTT.